This T cell receptor (beta chain) originates from a study of T cell repertoires in cytomegalovirus infection (dated 2019 in TCRdb). About the study as a whole: The peptide stimulations were aimed at well-studied HLA-B-restricted epitopes as well as recently identified HLA-C-restricted CMV epitopes, whose presentation resists viral immunomodulation. Donor HLA type was relevant to the analysis, as public TCR beta signatures indicated carriage of CMV infection together with the matching HLA type. Broad study findings and their caveats: In both this cohort and an independent cohort of over 350 donors, the cumulative frequency of public TCR beta family members distinguished carriers of CMV infection plus the relevant HLA type. In the ex vivo response, HLA-C-restricted CMV-specific TCR beta clonotypes were dominant, and in two of eight donors the single most frequent clonotype came from this HLA-C-restricted group.

Based on the germline V gene, the CDR1 and CDR2 sequences are ENHRY and SYGVKD. The trim is 5 bases for V and 2 bases for J, with a gap of 12 bases between the germline ends. Spanning cysteine to phenylalanine, the CDR3 consists of 15 amino acids. Only the CDR3 portion is preserved as DNA: 45 bases, with reading frame beginning at the first base. The treatment or condition label of this sample denotes: in vitro stimulation with specific CMV peptide epitopes to enrich CMV-specific T cells. Points on this clonotype: Its antigen remains undetermined. It has no much larger one-base neighbor in the sample; base qualities were not kept.

The sample was run on an Illumina HiSeq 1500. TCRdb ran its own pipeline on the public reads, namely fastp trimming at Q25 and MiXCR clone calling, and kept in-frame beta chains. Under each unique CDR3 protein, matching rows form one entry showing the most common genes and DNA. The sample has hundreds of thousands of distinct CDR3 sequences on record, around a third of them singletons. 15% to 20% of the sample is in the top ten clones. Recombination connected TRBV10-3 to TRBJ1-4; TRBD1 is perhaps the D gene, given 5 matching bases. The receptor was derived from a human donor in good health (CMV status not recorded). Some clones in this sample may be carry-over from other donors' samples. Sequencing was performed on cultured PBMCs, taken from culture after CMV antigen stimulation. In nucleotide form, the sequence is TGTGCCATCAGTTCCCAGGGACTCACTAATGAAAAACTGTTTTTT. Its product reads: CAISSQGLTNEKLFF.